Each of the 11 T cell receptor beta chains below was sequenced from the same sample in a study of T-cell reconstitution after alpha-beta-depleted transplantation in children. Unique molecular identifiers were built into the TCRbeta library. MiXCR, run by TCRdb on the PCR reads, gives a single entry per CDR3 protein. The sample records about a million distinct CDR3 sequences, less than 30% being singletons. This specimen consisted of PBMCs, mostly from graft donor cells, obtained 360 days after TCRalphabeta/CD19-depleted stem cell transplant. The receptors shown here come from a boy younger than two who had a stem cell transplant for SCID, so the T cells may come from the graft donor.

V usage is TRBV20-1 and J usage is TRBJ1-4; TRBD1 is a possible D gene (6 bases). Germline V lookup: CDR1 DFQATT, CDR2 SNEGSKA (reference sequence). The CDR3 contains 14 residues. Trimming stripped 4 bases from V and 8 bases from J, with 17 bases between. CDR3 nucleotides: TGCAGTGCTAATCCCCGGGGGGCGCAGGAAAAACTGTTTTTT. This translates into CSANPRGAQEKLFF.

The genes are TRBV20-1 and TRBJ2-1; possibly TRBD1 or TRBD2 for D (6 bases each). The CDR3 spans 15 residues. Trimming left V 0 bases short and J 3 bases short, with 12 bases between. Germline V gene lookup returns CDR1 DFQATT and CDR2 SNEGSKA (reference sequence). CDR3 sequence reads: CSARDRGAGYNEQFF. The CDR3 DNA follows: TGCAGTGCTAGAGATAGGGGGGCCGGCTACAATGAGCAGTTCTTC.

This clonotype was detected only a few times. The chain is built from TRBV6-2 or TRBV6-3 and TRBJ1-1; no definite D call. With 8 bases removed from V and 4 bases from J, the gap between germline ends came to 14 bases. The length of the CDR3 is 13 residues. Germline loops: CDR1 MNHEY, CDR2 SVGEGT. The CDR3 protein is CASRRLRGTEAFF. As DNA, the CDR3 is TGTGCCAGCCGCCGATTGAGAGGCACTGAAGCTTTCTTT.

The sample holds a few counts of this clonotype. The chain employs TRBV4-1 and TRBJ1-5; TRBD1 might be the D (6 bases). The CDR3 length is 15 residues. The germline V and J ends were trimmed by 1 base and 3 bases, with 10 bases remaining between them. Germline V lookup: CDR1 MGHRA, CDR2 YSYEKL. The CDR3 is CASSQVGQINQPQHF. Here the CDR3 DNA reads TGCGCCAGCAGCCAAGTTGGACAGATCAATCAGCCCCAGCATTTT.

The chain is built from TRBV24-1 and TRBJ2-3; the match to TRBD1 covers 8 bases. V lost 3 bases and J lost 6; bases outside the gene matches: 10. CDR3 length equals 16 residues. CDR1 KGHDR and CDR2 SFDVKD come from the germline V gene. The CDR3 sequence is CATSDLRTGKRDTQYF. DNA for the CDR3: TGTGCCACCAGTGATCTCCGGACAGGGAAGCGGGATACGCAGTATTTT.

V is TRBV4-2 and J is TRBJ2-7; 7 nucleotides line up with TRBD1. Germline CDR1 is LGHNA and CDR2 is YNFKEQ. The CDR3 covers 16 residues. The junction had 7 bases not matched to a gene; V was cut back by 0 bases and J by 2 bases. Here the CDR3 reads CASSQEVHDRAYEQYF. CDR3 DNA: TGTGCCAGCAGCCAAGAAGTTCACGACAGGGCCTACGAGCAGTACTTC.

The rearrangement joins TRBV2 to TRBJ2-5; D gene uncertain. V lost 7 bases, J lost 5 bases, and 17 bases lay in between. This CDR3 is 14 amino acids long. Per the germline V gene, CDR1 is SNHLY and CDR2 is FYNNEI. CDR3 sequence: CASTSGPTGETQYF. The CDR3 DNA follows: TGTGCCAGCACATCAGGACCGACCGGGGAGACCCAGTACTTC.

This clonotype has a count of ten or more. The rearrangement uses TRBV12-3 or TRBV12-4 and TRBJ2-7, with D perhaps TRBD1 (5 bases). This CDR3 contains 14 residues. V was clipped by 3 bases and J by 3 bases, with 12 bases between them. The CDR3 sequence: CASSFTRVHYEQYF. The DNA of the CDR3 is TGTGCCAGCAGTTTTACCAGGGTCCACTACGAGCAGTACTTC.

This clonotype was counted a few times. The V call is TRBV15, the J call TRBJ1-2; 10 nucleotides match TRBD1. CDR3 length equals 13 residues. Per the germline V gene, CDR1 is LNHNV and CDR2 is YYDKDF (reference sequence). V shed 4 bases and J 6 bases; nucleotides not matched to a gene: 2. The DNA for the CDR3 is TGTGCCACCAGCATAGGGACAGGGGATGGCTACACCTTC. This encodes CATSIGTGDGYTF.

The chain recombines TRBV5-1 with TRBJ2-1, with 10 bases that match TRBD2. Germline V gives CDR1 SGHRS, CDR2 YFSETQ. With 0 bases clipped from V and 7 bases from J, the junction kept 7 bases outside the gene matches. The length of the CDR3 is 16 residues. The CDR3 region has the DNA TGCGCCAGCAGCTTGGTGTCTAGCGGGGGTAAGAATGAGCAGTTCTTC. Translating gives CASSLVSSGGKNEQFF. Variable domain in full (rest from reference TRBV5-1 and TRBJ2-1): KAGVTQTPRYLIKTRGQQVTLSCSPISGHRSVSWYQQTPGQGLQFLFEYFSETQRNKGNFPGRFSGRQFSNSRSEMNVSTLELGDSALYLCASSLVSSGGKNEQFFGPGTRLTVL.

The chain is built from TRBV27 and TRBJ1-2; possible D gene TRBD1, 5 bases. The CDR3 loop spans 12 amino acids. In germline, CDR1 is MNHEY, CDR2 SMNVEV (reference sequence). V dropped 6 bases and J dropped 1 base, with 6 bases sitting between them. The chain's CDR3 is CASSDSNYGYTF. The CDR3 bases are TGTGCCAGCAGCGACAGTAACTATGGCTACACCTTC.